This T cell receptor (beta chain) was sequenced for a study of blood T cell repertoires in COVID-19. Study context: PBMCs, B-cell-depleted T cells, or T cells provided the cDNA or gDNA that made up the material.

In the source study's methods: Quantification of nucleated cells was approximated via reference gene primer amplification. Only in-frame clones appear in the TCRdb table, and some are missing; sequencing was by immunoSEQ multiplex PCR. That table supplies the V and J calls and clone size; D and trimming were determined from the DNA. The sample holds about 430,000 clones, roughly 84% seen once. Germline CDR1 and CDR2: ENHRY and SYGVKD. The V segment lost 11 bases and the J segment 1 base; nucleotides outside the gene matches: 15. There are 16 residues in the CDR3. Material for sequencing was PBMCs or T cells enriched from blood (not recorded which). The J gene is TRBJ1-2, the V gene TRBV10-3; 8 nucleotides agree with TRBD1. The sequence was obtained from a woman under 30 who had been exposed to COVID-19. CDR3 protein: CASHRGGQAFNYGYTF. In DNA, the CDR3 is TGTGCCTCCCACCGAGGGGGACAGGCCTTTAACTATGGCTACACCTTC.